This record covers a single TCR beta chain. Its antigen is as yet unknown. The sample originates from a study of CD8+CD57+ T cells in acquired aplastic anemia. On the study more broadly: Quantities of DNA derived from sorted CD4+ and CD8+ cells averaged around 3.2 ug.

Genomic DNA acted as the template from which TCR beta VDJ combination and CDR3 sequence profiling were carried out. MiXCR was run by TCRdb on the reads, yielding one entry per CDR3 protein. This table holds approximately 98,000 distinct CDR3 sequences, 55% to 70% found once. Study outcomes and limitations: Patients and controls turned out to have twenty-nine CD8+ CDR3 sequences in common. CD8+ Simpson's diversity showed no significant patient-control difference.

Before being chosen for sequencing, patients had shown CD8+CD57+ cell expansion by flow cytometry. Severe acquired aplastic anemia was present in all patients. The CDR3 consists of 14 residues. Per germline, CDR1 SGHDN and CDR2 FVKESK. Trimming shortened V by 6 bases and J by 4 bases, and 14 bases separated the two germline ends. This TCR came from a human donor with aplastic anemia. V is TRBV14 and J is TRBJ2-3, with D perhaps matching TRBD2 (5 bases). Sequencing used sorted CD4+, CD8+, or CD8+CD57+ T cells (not recorded which) from PBMCs. The CDR3, as DNA: TGTGCCAGCAGTATGACCAACGGGGCAGATACGCAGTATTTT. Amino acids: CASSMTNGADTQYF.